This entry concerns a single TCR beta chain. Its cognate antigen is unknown. This record comes from a study of blood T cells in healthy people across ages. The wider study: The template switching approach captured approximately one barcoded beta molecule for every two T cells.

Study observations and caveats: The study found TCR beta diversity correlated strongly with naive T cell percentage. Estimated diversity across one million T cells was deemed an underestimate.

Together with a sample-barcoded 5' primer, a J-beta primer mix was included in a second PCR lasting about 7 to 11 cycles. Each cDNA was tagged by a template-switch adaptor containing 12 random nucleotides. TCRdb reanalysed the 5' RACE reads using MiXCR and keeps one entry per CDR3 protein. The repertoire holds about 1,400,000 distinct CDR3 sequences, with approximately 59% as singletons. The CDR3 runs 15 residues. CDR1 is MGHDK, CDR2 SYGVNS, per germline. Trimming cost V 2 bases and J 1 base, with 10 bases left between them. The chain uses TRBV25-1 and TRBJ2-3; D gene unclear. The source is a man aged 18 to 35 in good health. Material: blood. The CDR3 bases are TGTGCCAGCAGTGAAGTTGCCAAGGGCACAGATACGCAGTATTTT. It specifies CASSEVAKGTDTQYF. Supplemented by reference TRBV25-1 and TRBJ2-3, the full variable domain reads EADIYQTPRYLVIGTGKKITLECSQTMGHDKMYWYQQDPGMELHLIHYSYGVNSTEKGDLSSESTVSRIRTEHFPLTLESARPSHTSQYLCASSEVAKGTDTQYFGPGTRLTVL.